Each of the 14 T cell receptor beta chains below was sequenced from the same sample in a study of response to subunit inactivated influenza vaccine. TCRdb reprocessed the RT-PCR reads via MiXCR and lists one record per CDR3 protein. This sample has around 540,000 distinct CDR3 sequences; 10% to 15% occur once, and the top ten carry about 9.4%. Sequences were derived from PBMCs from blood, sampled on the day of vaccination. The receptors were gathered from a man aged 50 to 60 who received an inactivated influenza vaccine.

A few counts support this clonotype. The rearrangement joins TRBV7-9 to TRBJ2-1, with 7 positions matching TRBD2. Per germline, CDR1 SEHNR and CDR2 FQNEAQ (reference sequence). V was pared by 5 bases and J by 7 bases, with 8 bases of the junction left unmatched. The CDR3 is made up of 14 amino acids. Here the CDR3 reads CASSQRTSRNEQFF. The CDR3 nucleotides are TGTGCCAGCAGCCAAAGGACTAGTAGAAATGAGCAGTTCTTC.

This clonotype was counted many times. V and J are TRBV29-1 and TRBJ2-7, with 10 nucleotides matching TRBD1. CDR1 and CDR2 from the germline V gene are SQVTM and ANQGSEA. Losses at the gene ends were 3 bases for V and 3 bases for J; bases not matched to a gene: 8. The CDR3 totals 15 residues. CDR3 coding DNA: TGCAGCGTTGAGTCGGGAGGGGACAGGGGCTACGAGCAGTACTTC. Amino acids: CSVESGGDRGYEQYF.

This clonotype has only a few counts. The chain employs TRBV5-6 and TRBJ2-2; D possibly corresponds to TRBD1 (6 bases). This CDR3 is 16 amino acids long. V lost 2 bases and J 0 bases, leaving 11 bases between the germline ends. Germline assignment: CDR1 SGHDT and CDR2 YYEEEE. The CDR3 nucleotides are TGTGCCAGCAGCTTAGTGGGGGCCGCGAACACCGGGGAGCTGTTTTTT. Translated: CASSLVGAANTGELFF.

This clonotype was recorded many times. CDR3 in DNA: TGCAGTGCTAGGGTCCCGGGACAGGGATTGGAAGGCTACACCTTC. Translation: CSARVPGQGLEGYTF. This chain links TRBV20-1 with TRBJ1-2, with 9 bases fitting TRBD1. The length of the CDR3 is 15 residues. Germline values: CDR1 DFQATT, CDR2 SNEGSKA (reference sequence). V lost 3 bases to trimming and J lost 8 bases; unmatched junction nucleotides: 13.

The gene calls are TRBV10-3 and TRBJ2-7; tentative D call: TRBD2 (6 bases). Germline V lookup: CDR1 ENHRY, CDR2 SYGVKD. CDR3 length: 13 amino acids. The germline V and J ends were trimmed by 4 bases and 4 bases, with 11 bases remaining between them. CDR3 nucleotide sequence: TGTGCCATCAGTGGGGGACTCCAGTACGAGCAGTACTTC. It yields the protein CAISGGLQYEQYF.

This clonotype was counted at least ten times. The J gene is TRBJ1-3, the V gene TRBV5-6; D ambiguous. V lost 5 bases, J lost 0 bases, and 6 bases lay in between. The CDR3 spans 13 residues. The V gene's germline CDR1 is SGHDT and CDR2 YYEEEE. CDR3 bases: TGTGCCAGCAGTTTACGCTCTGGAAACACCATATATTTT. This gives the protein CASSLRSGNTIYF.

This clonotype was detected ten times or more. DNA of the CDR3: TGTGCCAGCAGCGAACAACTAGCGGGGGAGACCCAGTACTTC. Its protein is CASSEQLAGETQYF. This sequence joins TRBV12-3 or TRBV12-4 and TRBJ2-5, with 10 bases matching TRBD2. This CDR3 region has 14 residues. The junction had 6 bases not matched to a gene; V was cut back by 6 bases and J by 5 bases.

In this sample, this clonotype turned up many times. The genes are TRBV29-1 and TRBJ1-5, with D possibly being TRBD1 (6 bases). CDR1 and CDR2 (germline): SQVTM, ANQGSEA. This CDR3 comprises 12 residues. Trimming stripped 4 bases from V and 2 bases from J, with 6 bases between. The CDR3 coding sequence is TGCAGCGTTGGACAGGGCAATCAGCCCCAGCATTTT. The encoded protein is CSVGQGNQPQHF.

The chain recombines TRBV29-1 with TRBJ2-3; 13 bases align to TRBD2. CDR1 and CDR2 (germline): SQVTM, ANQGSEA. The CDR3 is 17 amino acids. The J segment lost 3 bases and the V segment lost 1 base, leaving 7 bases of the junction unmatched. The CDR3 bases are TGCAGCGTTGAAGGGGAGGAGACTAGCGGGGGGACAGATACGCAGTATTTT. Amino acid sequence: CSVEGEETSGGTDTQYF.

The chain recombines TRBV19 with TRBJ2-3, with D tentatively TRBD1 or TRBD2 (5 bases each). The CDR3 length is 15 residues. V was trimmed by 8 bases and J by 0 bases, leaving 15 bases between them. CDR1 and CDR2 (germline): LNHDA, SQIVND (reference sequence). The CDR3 is CASSTRDQSTDTQYF. The CDR3 DNA is TGTGCCAGTTCGACCCGGGACCAAAGCACAGATACGCAGTATTTT.

V is TRBV9 and J is TRBJ1-2; D uncertain. Germline CDR1 SGDLS, CDR2 YYNGEE. The length of the CDR3 is 13 residues. Trimming shortened V by 0 bases and J by 6 bases, and 9 bases separated the two germline ends. The CDR3 nucleotides read TGTGCCAGCAGCGTAGCTGGAGGGCATGGCTACACCTTC. It translates to CASSVAGGHGYTF.

Only a few counts were recorded for this clonotype. V is TRBV29-1 and J is TRBJ2-7, with 7 bases fitting TRBD1. Per germline, CDR1 SQVTM and CDR2 ANQGSEA. This CDR3 has 13 residues. J was trimmed by 4 bases and V by 2 bases; bases with no gene match: 5. DNA of the CDR3: TGCAGCGTTGAATGGTCACAGGGGTACGAGCAGTACTTC. As protein: CSVEWSQGYEQYF.

This clonotype has at least ten counts. The V call is TRBV10-3, the J call TRBJ2-2; maybe TRBD2 (5 bases). Trimming took off 5 bases at V and 0 bases at J, with 7 bases between the two ends. CDR1 is ENHRY and CDR2 is SYGVKD in the germline V gene. This CDR3 comprises 14 residues. CDR3 sequence reads: CAISTSSNTGELFF. DNA of the CDR3: TGTGCCATCAGTACTAGTTCGAACACCGGGGAGCTGTTTTTT.

This clonotype occurred many times. V and J are TRBV7-9 and TRBJ1-6; D unclear. V was pared by 5 bases and J by 7 bases, with 15 bases between. The V gene's germline CDR1 is SEHNR and CDR2 FQNEAQ (reference sequence). The CDR3 totals 15 residues. The CDR3 spells CASSRHRLRNSPLHF. The CDR3 DNA is TGTGCCAGCAGCCGCCACAGACTTCGGAATTCACCCCTCCACTTT.